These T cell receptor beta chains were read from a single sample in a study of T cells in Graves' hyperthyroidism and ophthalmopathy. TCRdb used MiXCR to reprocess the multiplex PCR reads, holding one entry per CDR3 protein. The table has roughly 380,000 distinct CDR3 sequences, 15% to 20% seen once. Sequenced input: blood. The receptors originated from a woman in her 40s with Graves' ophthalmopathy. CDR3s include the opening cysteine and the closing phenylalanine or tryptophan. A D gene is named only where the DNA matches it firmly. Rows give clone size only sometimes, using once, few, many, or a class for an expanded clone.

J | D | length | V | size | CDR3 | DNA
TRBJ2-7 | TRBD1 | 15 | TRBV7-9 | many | CASSLSGGASYEQYF | TGTGCCAGCAGCTTATCAGGGGGCGCCTCCTACGAGCAGTACTTC
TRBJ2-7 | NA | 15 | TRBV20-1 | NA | CSARDLARMTYEQYF | TGCAGTGCTAGAGATCTAGCCAGGATGACGTACGAGCAGTACTTC
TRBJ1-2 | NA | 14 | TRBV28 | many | CASRSTTVNYGYTF | TGTGCCAGCAGATCAACGACAGTTAACTATGGCTACACCTTC
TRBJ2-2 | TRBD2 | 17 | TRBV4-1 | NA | CASSQVGLAANTGELFF | TGCGCCAGCAGCCAAGTAGGACTAGCAGCGAACACCGGGGAGCTGTTTTTT
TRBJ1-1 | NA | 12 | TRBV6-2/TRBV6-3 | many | CASSYSPFEAFF | TGTGCCAGCAGTTACTCGCCCTTTGAAGCTTTCTTT
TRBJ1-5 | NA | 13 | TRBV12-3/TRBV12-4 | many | CATSTVSNQPQHF | TGTGCCACCTCGACAGTAAGTAATCAGCCCCAGCATTTT
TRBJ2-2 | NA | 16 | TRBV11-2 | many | CASSLLRAANTGELFF | TGTGCCAGCAGCTTACTAAGGGCGGCGAACACCGGGGAGCTGTTTTTT
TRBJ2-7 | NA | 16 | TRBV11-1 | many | CASSLVGGGGSYEQYF | TGTGCCAGCAGCTTAGTTGGCGGAGGGGGCTCCTACGAGCAGTACTTC
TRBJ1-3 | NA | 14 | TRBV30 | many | CAWKHRRNRNTIYF | TGTGCCTGGAAACACAGGAGAAACCGAAACACCATATATTTT
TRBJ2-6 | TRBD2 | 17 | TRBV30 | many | CAWSRTSPLSGANVLTF | TGTGCCTGGAGTCGGACTAGCCCCCTTAGCGGGGCCAACGTCCTGACTTTC
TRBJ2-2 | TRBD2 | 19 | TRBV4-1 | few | CASSQVAGTSGSNTGELFF | TGCGCCAGCAGCCAAGTGGCCGGGACTAGCGGTTCGAACACCGGGGAGCTGTTTTTT
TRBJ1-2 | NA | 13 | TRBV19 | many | CASSPRTAYGYTF | TGTGCCAGTAGTCCCCGGACAGCATATGGCTACACCTTC
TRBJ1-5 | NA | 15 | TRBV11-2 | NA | CASSHEGSSNQPQHF | TGTGCCAGCAGCCACGAGGGTTCGAGCAATCAGCCCCAGCATTTT
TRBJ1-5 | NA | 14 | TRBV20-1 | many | CSARDRWTNQPQHF | TGCAGTGCTAGAGATCGGTGGACTAATCAGCCCCAGCATTTT
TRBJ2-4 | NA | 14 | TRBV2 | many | CASRDIVAKNIQYF | TGTGCCAGCCGGGACATAGTAGCCAAAAACATTCAGTACTTC
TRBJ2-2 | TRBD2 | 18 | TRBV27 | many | CASSFGVLLGEGPGELFF | TGTGCCAGCAGTTTTGGAGTCTTGCTGGGGGAGGGGCCCGGGGAGCTGTTTTTT
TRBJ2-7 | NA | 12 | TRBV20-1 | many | CSARLQGYEQYF | TGCAGTGCTAGATTGCAGGGGTACGAGCAGTACTTC
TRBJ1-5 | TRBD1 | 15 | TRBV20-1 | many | CSARPPGQKNQPQHF | TGCAGTGCTAGACCTCCGGGACAGAAAAATCAGCCCCAGCATTTT
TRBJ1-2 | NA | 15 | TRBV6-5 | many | CASRHEGGLNYGYTF | TGTGCCAGCAGACACGAGGGGGGCCTTAACTATGGCTACACCTTC
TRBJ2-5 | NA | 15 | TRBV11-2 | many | CASSHARESQETQYF | TGTGCCAGCAGCCACGCACGGGAGTCCCAGGAGACCCAGTACTTC